The rows below give T cell receptor beta chains drawn from one sample of a study of naive and memory T cell subsets. MiXCR, run by TCRdb on the UMI-ligation and nested PCR reads, gives a single entry per CDR3 protein. The sample includes about 99,000 distinct CDR3 sequences, more than 14% of them seen just once. The sample consisted of naive CD8+ T cells from blood. Every receptor here comes from a human donor in good health. CDR3s include the opening cysteine and the closing phenylalanine or tryptophan. A D gene is named only where the DNA matches it firmly. The size of a clone is reported for some rows only, either as once, few or many, or as a class for expanded clones.

v_gene: TRBV4-3
abundance: few
j_gene: TRBJ2-7
d_gene: -
len: 14
CDR3nt: TGCGCCAGCAGCCTCCTTAGAGGGGGGGGCGAGCAGTACTTC
CDR3aa: CASSLLRGGGEQYF

v_gene: TRBV5-4
abundance: -
j_gene: TRBJ1-2
d_gene: TRBD1
len: 12
CDR3nt: TGTGCCAGCAGCTCGGACAGGGCGGACTACACCTTC
CDR3aa: CASSSDRADYTF

v_gene: TRBV6-5
abundance: -
j_gene: TRBJ1-1
d_gene: -
len: 15
CDR3nt: TGTGCCAGCAGTCCCCTTCCAGGGACGGTCCTCGAAGCTTTCTTT
CDR3aa: CASSPLPGTVLEAFF

v_gene: TRBV29-1
abundance: -
j_gene: TRBJ2-3
d_gene: TRBD1
len: 13
CDR3nt: TGCAGCGTCGACAGGGTTGAGGCAGATACGCAGTATTTT
CDR3aa: CSVDRVEADTQYF

v_gene: TRBV12-3/TRBV12-4
abundance: -
j_gene: TRBJ2-1
d_gene: TRBD2
len: 13
CDR3nt: TGTGCCAGCAGCGCAACTAGCGGGGGTGAGCAGTTCTTC
CDR3aa: CASSATSGGEQFF

v_gene: TRBV28
abundance: -
j_gene: TRBJ2-3
d_gene: TRBD2
len: 14
CDR3nt: TGTGCCAGCAAGAGAGCGGGGAACACAGATACGCAGTATTTT
CDR3aa: CASKRAGNTDTQYF

v_gene: TRBV29-1
abundance: -
j_gene: TRBJ2-2
d_gene: TRBD1
len: 17
CDR3nt: TGCAGCGTTGTTTTAATTTATGGACAGGGGAACACCGGGGAGCTGTTTTTT
CDR3aa: CSVVLIYGQGNTGELFF

v_gene: TRBV6-1
abundance: few
j_gene: TRBJ2-3
d_gene: TRBD1
len: 15
CDR3nt: TGTGCCAGCAGTACCCGGGACAGGGTCACAGATACGCAGTATTTT
CDR3aa: CASSTRDRVTDTQYF

v_gene: TRBV11-2
abundance: many
j_gene: TRBJ2-1
d_gene: TRBD2
len: 15
CDR3nt: TGTGCCAGCAGCCCCAGGACTAGCGGGAAGAGGGAGCAGTTCTTC
CDR3aa: CASSPRTSGKREQFF

v_gene: TRBV5-6
abundance: -
j_gene: TRBJ2-7
d_gene: TRBD1
len: 15
CDR3nt: TGTGCCAGCAGCCAGATCGGGACAGGGAACTACGAGCAGTACTTC
CDR3aa: CASSQIGTGNYEQYF

v_gene: TRBV11-1
abundance: few
j_gene: TRBJ2-1
d_gene: TRBD2
len: 15
CDR3nt: TGTGCCAGCAGCCCGACTAGCGGGTCTTACAATGAGCAGTTCTTC
CDR3aa: CASSPTSGSYNEQFF

v_gene: TRBV13
abundance: -
j_gene: TRBJ2-7
d_gene: TRBD2
len: 17
CDR3nt: TGTGCCAGCAGCTTAGTGGTTGGAGCGGGGGTGGTCTACGAGCAGTACTTC
CDR3aa: CASSLVVGAGVVYEQYF

v_gene: TRBV7-3
abundance: few
j_gene: TRBJ2-1
d_gene: -
len: 13
CDR3nt: TGTGCCAGCAGCCGTGGGGGTTACAATGAGCAGTTCTTC
CDR3aa: CASSRGGYNEQFF

v_gene: TRBV6-1
abundance: few
j_gene: TRBJ1-5
d_gene: TRBD1
len: 15
CDR3nt: TGTGCCAGCAGAACAGGGGGACGGAGCAATCAGCCCCAGCATTTT
CDR3aa: CASRTGGRSNQPQHF

v_gene: TRBV27
abundance: few
j_gene: TRBJ2-7
d_gene: -
len: 15
CDR3nt: TGTGCCAGCAGTTTATTCGGCTCGGAGTCCTACGAGCAGTACTTC
CDR3aa: CASSLFGSESYEQYF

v_gene: TRBV27
abundance: few
j_gene: TRBJ2-1
d_gene: TRBD2
len: 13
CDR3nt: TGTGCCACCTCACCCGGGACTAGGTATGAGCAGTTCTTC
CDR3aa: CATSPGTRYEQFF

v_gene: TRBV20-1
abundance: many
j_gene: TRBJ2-3
d_gene: TRBD2
len: 15
CDR3nt: TGCAGTGCTAGAGACCCAGCGGGGCTGCAAGATACGCAGTATTTT
CDR3aa: CSARDPAGLQDTQYF

v_gene: TRBV9
abundance: few
j_gene: TRBJ2-3
d_gene: -
len: 16
CDR3nt: TGTGCCAGCAGCTCCCCGGAACAGGGTTGGACAAATACGCAGTATTTT
CDR3aa: CASSSPEQGWTNTQYF

v_gene: TRBV5-6
abundance: few
j_gene: TRBJ1-6
d_gene: -
len: 13
CDR3nt: TGTGCCAGCGGGACCGAAAGGCAATCACCCCTCCACTTT
CDR3aa: CASGTERQSPLHF

v_gene: TRBV4-2
abundance: -
j_gene: TRBJ2-3
d_gene: TRBD2
len: 17
CDR3nt: TGTGCCAGCAGCCAAGGTCAACTAGCGGTGAGCACAGATACGCAGTATTTT
CDR3aa: CASSQGQLAVSTDTQYF

v_gene: TRBV20-1
abundance: many
j_gene: TRBJ2-1
d_gene: TRBD1
len: 14
CDR3nt: TGCAGTGCTACGACAGGGAGAGGGTACAATGAGCAGTTCTTC
CDR3aa: CSATTGRGYNEQFF

v_gene: TRBV27
abundance: many
j_gene: TRBJ2-3
d_gene: -
len: 15
CDR3nt: TGTGCCAGCAGTTTATCGTGGGGGTCTTCAGATACGCAGTATTTT
CDR3aa: CASSLSWGSSDTQYF

v_gene: TRBV11-1
abundance: -
j_gene: TRBJ2-7
d_gene: -
len: 13
CDR3nt: TGTGCCAGCAGCTCGGACGATACCTACGAGCAGTACTTC
CDR3aa: CASSSDDTYEQYF

v_gene: TRBV12-3/TRBV12-4
abundance: -
j_gene: TRBJ1-2
d_gene: -
len: 15
CDR3nt: TGTGCCAGCAGTGCCTCAGTCTGGGGTCCTAACGGCTACACCTTC
CDR3aa: CASSASVWGPNGYTF

v_gene: TRBV27
abundance: -
j_gene: TRBJ1-2
d_gene: TRBD1
len: 17
CDR3nt: TGTGCCAGCAGTCCACTGGGACAGGGTGTCCCTAACTATGGCTACACCTTC
CDR3aa: CASSPLGQGVPNYGYTF

v_gene: TRBV9
abundance: many
j_gene: TRBJ2-3
d_gene: TRBD1
len: 16
CDR3nt: TGTGCCAGCAGCGTACAGGGGGCCCAATTCACAGATACGCAGTATTTT
CDR3aa: CASSVQGAQFTDTQYF

v_gene: TRBV2
abundance: few
j_gene: TRBJ2-5
d_gene: TRBD1
len: 13
CDR3nt: TGTGCCAGCAGAGCGACAGGGGGGGAGACCCAGTACTTC
CDR3aa: CASRATGGETQYF

v_gene: TRBV11-2
abundance: many
j_gene: TRBJ2-2
d_gene: -
len: 16
CDR3nt: TGTGCCAGCAGCGCATCGACCCCCAGTTACACCGGGGAGCTGTTTTTT
CDR3aa: CASSASTPSYTGELFF